This TCR beta chain was captured in a study of early T cells in non-severe SARS-CoV-2 infection. About the study: Sequencing targeted bulk RNA from unsorted whole blood, leaving chains unpaired.

This clonotype has more than one count but fewer than ten. In TCRdb, the 5' RACE reads were re-called with MiXCR into one record per CDR3 protein. Of tens of thousands of distinct CDR3 sequences listed, roughly 15% are singletons. The germline CDR1 and CDR2 sequences are LGHDT and YNNKEL (reference sequence). The CDR3 contains 12 residues. With 7 bases removed from V and 6 bases from J, the gap between germline ends came to 12 bases. The source of this sequence is an adult who was a healthcare worker with PCR-confirmed SARS-CoV-2 infection or an uninfected control (not recorded which). The sequencing here drew on whole blood, taken at baseline. This chain uses TRBV3-1 with TRBJ1-2; D perhaps matches TRBD1 (6 bases). CDR3 residues: CASTQGWNGYTF. The CDR3 nucleotides read TGTGCCAGCACACAGGGCTGGAATGGCTACACCTTC.